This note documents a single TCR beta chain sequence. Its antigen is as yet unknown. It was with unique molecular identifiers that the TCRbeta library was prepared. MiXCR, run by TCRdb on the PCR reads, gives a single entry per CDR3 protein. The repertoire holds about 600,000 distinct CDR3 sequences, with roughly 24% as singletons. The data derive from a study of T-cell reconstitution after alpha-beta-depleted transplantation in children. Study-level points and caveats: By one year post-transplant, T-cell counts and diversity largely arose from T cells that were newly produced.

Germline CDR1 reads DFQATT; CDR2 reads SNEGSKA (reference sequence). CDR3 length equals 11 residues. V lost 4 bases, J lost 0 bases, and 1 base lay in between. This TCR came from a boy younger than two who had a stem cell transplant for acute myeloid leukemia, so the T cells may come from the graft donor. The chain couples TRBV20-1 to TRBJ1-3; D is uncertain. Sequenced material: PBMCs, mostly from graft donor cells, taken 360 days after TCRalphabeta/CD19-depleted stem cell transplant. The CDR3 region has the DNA TGCAGTGCTATCTCTGGAAACACCATATATTTT. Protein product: CSAISGNTIYF.